Listed below are T cell receptor beta chains from one sample, sequenced in a study of CD8 T cells in ankylosing spondylitis. TCRdb re-derived calls from the 5' RACE reads in MiXCR, one entry per CDR3 protein. The profile shows about 150,000 distinct CDR3 sequences, more than 40% of them singletons. The sequencing sample was made of synovial fluid, either unsorted or a sorted T cell fraction (not recorded which). Receptor source: a male donor with ankylosing spondylitis. CDR3s include the opening cysteine and the closing phenylalanine or tryptophan. Each record gives: D gene, clone size, J gene, V gene, CDR3 protein, CDR3 DNA. D genes are given only for firm matches. Clone size is shown for a subset of rows, as once, few, many or a class of expanded clone.

-	few	TRBJ2-1	TRBV28	CASLTHGSQEQFF	TGTGCCAGCCTTACCCACGGGAGTCAAGAGCAGTTCTTC
-	-	TRBJ2-7	TRBV14	CASSPVRFRNEQYF	TGTGCCAGCAGCCCTGTAAGATTTCGAAACGAGCAGTACTTC
-	-	TRBJ1-5	TRBV19	CASSTRTWGYQPQHF	TGTGCCAGTAGTACAAGGACCTGGGGTTATCAGCCCCAGCATTTT
TRBD1	-	TRBJ2-5	TRBV12-3/TRBV12-4	CASSLAGTAQETQYF	TGTGCCAGCAGTTTAGCGGGGACAGCTCAAGAGACCCAGTACTTC
TRBD2	-	TRBJ2-3	TRBV10-3	CAISGAGEADTQYF	TGTGCCATCAGTGGGGCGGGGGAGGCAGATACGCAGTATTTT
TRBD2	few	TRBJ2-3	TRBV10-1	CASSEGSGASDTQYF	TGCGCCAGCAGTGAGGGTAGCGGGGCTTCAGATACGCAGTATTTT
TRBD2	-	TRBJ2-5	TRBV15	CATSGSPETQYF	TGTGCCACAAGCGGGAGTCCAGAGACCCAGTACTTC
-	medium-sized	TRBJ2-7	TRBV10-3	CAISEPGTSSYEQYF	TGTGCCATCAGTGAGCCCGGGACTTCCTCCTACGAGCAGTACTTC
TRBD2	-	TRBJ2-7	TRBV27	CASSWGGVYEQYF	TGTGCCAGCTCCTGGGGGGGGGTCTACGAGCAGTACTTC
-	-	TRBJ2-7	TRBV4-1	CASSHVAAHSYEQYF	TGCGCCAGCAGCCATGTAGCGGCCCACTCCTACGAGCAGTACTTC
TRBD1	-	TRBJ2-6	TRBV29-1	CSVEAWGQGTPGESGANVLTF	TGCAGCGTTGAAGCTTGGGGACAGGGGACGCCGGGCGAATCTGGGGCCAACGTCCTGACTTTC
TRBD1	-	TRBJ1-5	TRBV6-5	CASSSRDREGNQPQHF	TGTGCCAGCAGTTCCAGAGACAGGGAGGGCAATCAGCCCCAGCATTTT
-	many	TRBJ2-1	TRBV12-3/TRBV12-4	CASSARDWRGDEQFF	TGTGCCAGCAGTGCTCGGGACTGGCGGGGCGATGAGCAGTTCTTC
TRBD1	-	TRBJ2-1	TRBV7-9	CASSLKGAHNEQFF	TGTGCCAGCAGCTTAAAGGGGGCGCACAATGAGCAGTTCTTC
-	-	TRBJ2-1	TRBV12-3/TRBV12-4	CASSFRQFYNEQFF	TGTGCCAGCAGTTTTCGGCAGTTTTACAATGAGCAGTTCTTC
-	-	TRBJ2-1	TRBV13	CASRRGLPYNEQFF	TGTGCCAGCAGGAGGGGGTTACCCTACAATGAGCAGTTCTTC
-	-	TRBJ2-1	TRBV12-3/TRBV12-4	CASSLAIADPSYNEQFF	TGTGCCAGCAGTCTCGCTATAGCGGACCCCTCCTACAATGAGCAGTTCTTC
TRBD2	-	TRBJ2-2	TRBV28	CASSLGTSGNTGELFF	TGTGCCAGCAGCCTGGGGACTAGCGGGAACACCGGGGAGCTGTTTTTT
-	-	TRBJ2-1	TRBV10-2	CASGRNEQFF	TGCGCCAGCGGGAGGAATGAGCAGTTCTTC
TRBD1	-	TRBJ2-7	TRBV18	CASSPRDRVSHEQYF	TGTGCCAGCTCACCACGGGACAGGGTAAGCCACGAGCAGTACTTC
-	-	TRBJ2-3	TRBV7-3	CASSLGWSSTDTQYF	TGTGCCAGCAGCTTAGGTTGGAGTAGCACAGATACGCAGTATTTT
-	few	TRBJ2-1	TRBV28	CASSLPGTGAWNEQFF	TGTGCCAGCAGTTTACCCGGGACTGGAGCTTGGAATGAGCAGTTCTTC
-	-	TRBJ1-1	TRBV4-1	CASSQVQGVTEAFF	TGCGCCAGCAGCCAAGTTCAAGGTGTCACTGAAGCTTTCTTT
-	many	TRBJ2-2	TRBV19	CASSPAGELFF	TGTGCCAGTAGCCCGGCCGGGGAGCTGTTTTTT
-	-	TRBJ2-7	TRBV21-1	CASSKDFFPLAVTSYEQYF	TGTGCCAGCAGCAAAGATTTTTTTCCACTAGCGGTCACATCCTACGAGCAGTACTTC
-	-	TRBJ2-1	TRBV5-6	CASSGLRDSYNEQFF	TGTGCCAGCAGCGGGCTGCGGGACTCCTACAATGAGCAGTTCTTC
-	-	TRBJ1-2	TRBV28	CASSLDVRVEGYTF	TGTGCCAGCAGTTTAGATGTCAGGGTGGAGGGCTACACCTTC
TRBD1	few	TRBJ2-5	TRBV15	CATSRESLNRGLRETQYF	TGTGCCACCAGCAGAGAAAGCTTAAACAGGGGATTACGGGAGACCCAGTACTTC
-	-	TRBJ1-1	TRBV11-2	CASSLIGGAFF	TGTGCCAGCAGCTTAATTGGTGGAGCTTTCTTT
-	-	TRBJ1-2	TRBV5-1	CASSFNTPHYGYTF	TGCGCCAGCAGCTTTAACACCCCCCACTATGGCTACACCTTC
TRBD2	few	TRBJ2-5	TRBV28	CASRGTSGSWGQYF	TGTGCCAGCAGGGGGACTAGCGGGAGCTGGGGCCAGTACTTC
-	-	TRBJ2-2	TRBV24-1	CATSDFSRTGELFF	TGTGCCACCAGTGATTTTTCACGGACCGGGGAGCTGTTTTTT
-	-	TRBJ1-6	TRBV28	CASSQQLAGQWGNSPLHF	TGTGCCAGCAGTCAACAACTTGCAGGACAGTGGGGTAATTCACCCCTCCACTTT
-	-	TRBJ2-7	TRBV5-6	CASSLVDHHPYEQYF	TGTGCCAGCAGCTTGGTGGACCATCATCCCTACGAGCAGTACTTC
-	-	TRBJ2-3	TRBV27	CARTPLRAGTDTQYF	TGTGCCAGAACCCCCTTGAGGGCTGGCACAGATACGCAGTATTTT
-	-	TRBJ1-5	TRBV27	CASSFLGEGNQPQHF	TGTGCCAGCAGTTTTTTGGGGGAGGGCAATCAGCCCCAGCATTTT
-	-	TRBJ1-1	TRBV20-1	CSARVGGTEAFF	TGCAGTGCTAGAGTAGGGGGCACTGAAGCTTTCTTT
-	-	TRBJ2-1	TRBV12-3/TRBV12-4	CASSPPGRGSNEQFF	TGTGCCAGCAGTCCCCCGGGACGAGGGAGTAATGAGCAGTTCTTC
TRBD2	-	TRBJ2-5	TRBV10-3	CAISTFPPRLAGGQETQYF	TGTGCCATCAGCACGTTTCCCCCGAGACTAGCGGGGGGCCAAGAGACCCAGTACTTC
TRBD2	once	TRBJ2-7	TRBV12-3/TRBV12-4	CASSRKKTSGNYDEQYF	TGTGCCAGCAGCCGAAAGAAGACTAGCGGGAATTACGACGAGCAGTACTTC
TRBD2	once	TRBJ2-5	TRBV18	CASSPPSGGEDQYF	TGTGCCAGCTCACCTCCTAGCGGGGGAGAGGACCAGTACTTC